Below, 7 T cell receptor beta chains from the same sample are listed, as sequenced in a study of blood T cells in healthy people across ages. Sample-barcoded 5' priming and a J-beta primer mix drove a second PCR of about 7 to 12 cycles. From the 5' RACE reads, TCRdb called clonotypes with MiXCR, one entry per CDR3 protein. The table lists about 970,000 distinct CDR3 sequences, around 54% of them singletons. The sample comprised blood. These receptors were collected from a woman aged 60 to 75 in good health.

The V gene is TRBV15, the J gene TRBJ2-5; D is unclear. V lost 0 bases to trimming and J lost 6 bases, with 11 bases between them. The CDR3 contains 14 residues. Looked up from germline, CDR1 is LNHNV and CDR2 is YYDKDF (reference sequence). In DNA, the CDR3 is TGTGCCACCAGCAGAGATAAGGGTTGGAAGACCCAGTACTTC. This sequence encodes CATSRDKGWKTQYF.

This chain links TRBV11-1 with TRBJ1-1; 7 positions agree with TRBD1. Looked up from germline, CDR1 is SGHAT and CDR2 is FQDESV (reference sequence). J was trimmed by 5 bases and V by 5 bases; bases with no gene match: 8. The CDR3 extends over 14 amino acids. The CDR3 bases are TGTGCCAGCAGCACCGACAGGGAAGAAACTGAAGCTTTCTTT. Translation: CASSTDREETEAFF.

The rearrangement uses TRBV20-1 and TRBJ2-1; 9 bases match TRBD2. V lost 3 bases, J lost 5 bases, and 5 bases stayed unmatched. CDR3 size: 14 residues. In germline, CDR1 is DFQATT, CDR2 SNEGSKA (reference sequence). Here the CDR3 reads CSARAGGRNNEQFF. CDR3 nucleotides: TGCAGTGCTAGGGCGGGAGGGAGAAACAATGAGCAGTTCTTC.

The chain uses TRBV10-3 and TRBJ2-7; D may match TRBD1 or TRBD2 (6 bases each). Trimming cost V 3 bases and J 5 bases, with 20 bases left between them. CDR1 is ENHRY, CDR2 SYGVKD, per germline. The CDR3 loop spans 16 amino acids. The CDR3 protein is CAISDAKGGTDHEQYF. CDR3 DNA sequence: TGTGCCATCAGTGATGCAAAGGGGGGCACTGACCACGAGCAGTACTTC.

This clonotype was seen more than once but under ten times. This chain joins TRBV28 and TRBJ2-3, with 10 bases lining up with TRBD2. V dropped 5 bases and J dropped 6; count of bases not matched to a gene: 8. The CDR3 is 15 amino acids. Germline CDR1 MDHEN, CDR2 SYDVKM. The CDR3 region is CASSRVAGGPDTQYF. As DNA, the CDR3 is TGTGCCAGCAGTAGGGTAGCGGGAGGCCCTGATACGCAGTATTTT.

This clonotype was detected a few times. The chain recombines TRBV27 with TRBJ2-7, with TRBD1 matching 7 bases. This CDR3 is built from 17 residues. V was pared by 3 bases and J by 1 base, with 12 bases of the junction left unmatched. Germline V gene lookup returns CDR1 MNHEY and CDR2 SMNVEV (reference sequence). CDR3 in amino acids: CASSFPNPLTGSYEQYF. DNA for the CDR3: TGTGCCAGCAGTTTCCCGAACCCCCTGACAGGGTCCTACGAGCAGTACTTC.

The V gene is TRBV7-2, the J gene TRBJ2-5, with 14 nucleotides matching TRBD2. The CDR3 spans 16 residues. Trimming removed 0 bases from V and 11 bases from J; junction bases left unmatched: 8. In germline, CDR1 is SGHTA, CDR2 FQGNSA. CDR3 nucleotide sequence: TGTGCCAGCAGCTTAGCGGGACTAGCGGGAGAGGGTGAGCAGTACTTC. Its translation: CASSLAGLAGEGEQYF.